This entry lists 29 T cell receptor beta chains sequenced from one sample in a study of early T cells in non-severe SARS-CoV-2 infection. TCRdb re-analysed the 5' RACE reads in MiXCR, keeping a single row per CDR3 protein. The data hold 56,000 or so distinct CDR3 sequences, with about 11% observed a single time. The specimen sequenced was whole blood. All receptors derive from an adult who was a healthcare worker with PCR-confirmed SARS-CoV-2 infection or an uninfected control (not recorded which).

This clonotype was found many times. V is TRBV5-1 and J is TRBJ2-2; D unresolved. V was trimmed by 2 bases and J by 0 bases, leaving 8 bases between them. The CDR3 is made up of 15 amino acids. CDR1 SGHRS and CDR2 YFSETQ come from the germline V gene. CDR3 sequence reads: CASSFLDPNTGELFF. The CDR3 DNA follows: TGCGCCAGCAGCTTCCTCGATCCGAACACCGGGGAGCTGTTTTTT.

This clonotype was detected ten times or more. The V and J genes are TRBV12-3 or TRBV12-4 and TRBJ2-3, with 11 bases lining up with TRBD2. Trimming at V came to 0 bases and at J to 1 base, leaving 9 bases not matched to a gene. This CDR3 is built from 19 residues. DNA for the CDR3: TGTGCCAGCAGTTTAGCCCTAGCGGGAGGTACCCTGGGCACAGATACGCAGTATTTT. This encodes CASSLALAGGTLGTDTQYF.

This clonotype was seen at least ten times. This chain connects TRBV20-1 to TRBJ2-7, with TRBD2 identical over 8 bases. V was pared by 3 bases and J by 5 bases, with 9 bases of the junction left unmatched. The CDR3 contains 14 residues. Germline V gene lookup returns CDR1 DFQATT and CDR2 SNEGSKA (reference sequence). The DNA for the CDR3 is TGCAGTGCTAGCGCCGGGAGGGGGTTGGACGAGCAGTACTTC. Protein: CSASAGRGLDEQYF.

This chain links TRBV28 with TRBJ2-7; D not resolved. The V gene's germline CDR1 is MDHEN and CDR2 SYDVKM. Trimming took 5 bases from V and 3 from J, leaving 11 bases between them. The CDR3 loop spans 13 amino acids. DNA for the CDR3: TGTGCCAGCAGTCTTACCCAGGACTACGAGCAGTACTTC. It specifies CASSLTQDYEQYF.

The CDR3 region has the DNA TGTGCCAGCAGTTGGTCGACGACAGGGAATGGCTACACCTTC. Residues: CASSWSTTGNGYTF. V gene TRBV28 combines with J gene TRBJ1-2; 7 positions agree with TRBD1. The CDR3 consists of 14 residues. Germline V CDR1 and CDR2: MDHEN, SYDVKM. V was pared by 4 bases and J by 6 bases, with 8 bases of the junction left unmatched.

This clonotype was detected many times. The genes are TRBV7-2 and TRBJ1-2; D is uncertain. Germline lookup yields CDR1 SGHTA and CDR2 FQGNSA. The length of the CDR3 is 15 residues. Trimming took off 5 bases at V and 4 bases at J, with 17 bases between the two ends. The CDR3 here is CASSPSSSEGYGYTF. DNA for the CDR3: TGTGCCAGCAGCCCGAGTTCGTCGGAGGGCTATGGCTACACCTTC. Combining the CDR3 with reference TRBV7-2 and TRBJ1-2 gives the whole variable domain GAGVSQSPSNKVTEKGKDVELRCDPISGHTALYWYRQSLGQGLEFLIYFQGNSAPDKSGLPSDRFSAERTGGSVSTLTIQRTQQEDSAVYLCASSPSSSEGYGYTFGSGTRLTVV.

The rearrangement joins TRBV29-1 to TRBJ2-1; D gene uncertain. With 7 bases removed from V and 0 bases from J, the gap between germline ends came to 10 bases. This CDR3 has 13 amino acids. Germline V gives CDR1 SQVTM, CDR2 ANQGSEA. CDR3 bases: TGCAGCGGCGACCGAAGCTCCTACAATGAGCAGTTCTTC. This translates into CSGDRSSYNEQFF.

This clonotype was picked up a small number of times. This chain joins TRBV5-5 and TRBJ2-2; D is uncertain. Trimming removed 4 bases at V and 4 bases at J, with 14 bases between. The CDR3 contains 15 residues. Per germline, CDR1 SGHKS and CDR2 YYEKEE (reference sequence). CDR3 amino acids: CASSPFWGSTGELFF. The CDR3 nucleotides read TGTGCCAGCAGCCCCTTTTGGGGATCCACCGGGGAGCTGTTTTTT. The variable domain in full, with the rest retrieved from reference TRBV5-5 and TRBJ2-2, is DAGVTQSPTHLIKTRGQQVTLRCSPISGHKSVSWYQQVLGQGPQFIFQYYEKEERGRGNFPDRFSARQFPNYSSELNVNALLLGDSALYLCASSPFWGSTGELFFGEGSRLTVL.

This clonotype was counted many times. This chain connects TRBV5-1 to TRBJ2-3; D may be TRBD2 (6 bases). Trimming took off 3 bases at V and 4 bases at J, with 9 bases between the two ends. The CDR3 totals 13 residues. Per the germline V gene, CDR1 is SGHRS and CDR2 is YFSETQ. The chain's CDR3 is CASSSGEPDTQYF. The CDR3 coding sequence is TGCGCCAGCAGCTCGGGAGAGCCAGATACGCAGTATTTT.

This clonotype was counted many times. The V call is TRBV29-1, the J call TRBJ1-1; D unresolved. Germline CDR1 and CDR2: SQVTM and ANQGSEA. V gave up 6 bases and J gave up 4 bases, with 12 bases separating them. This CDR3 comprises 12 residues. This CDR3 is CSVYQGFTEAFF. The CDR3 coding sequence is TGCAGCGTCTATCAAGGGTTCACTGAAGCTTTCTTT.

This clonotype was counted at least ten times. The chain uses TRBV11-2 and TRBJ2-2, with unresolved D. Germline V lookup: CDR1 SGHAT, CDR2 FQNNGV. Trimming stripped 4 bases from V and 6 bases from J, with 9 bases between. The CDR3 consists of 13 residues. The chain's CDR3 is CASSSDWAGELFF. As DNA, the CDR3 is TGTGCCAGCAGCTCCGACTGGGCCGGGGAGCTGTTTTTT. Drawing the rest from reference TRBV11-2 and TRBJ2-2, the complete variable domain is EAGVAQSPRYKIIEKRQSVAFWCNPISGHATLYWYQQILGQGPKLLIQFQNNGVVDDSQLPKDRFSAERLKGVDSTLKIQPAKLEDSAVYLCASSSDWAGELFFGEGSRLTVL.

At least ten counts were recorded for this clonotype. The chain employs TRBV12-3 or TRBV12-4 and TRBJ1-1; no clear D. The CDR3 contains 13 residues. The V end was cut by 3 bases, the J end by 1 base, with 6 bases between. The CDR3 spells CASSLARNTEAFF. The CDR3, as DNA: TGTGCCAGCAGTTTGGCCAGGAACACTGAAGCTTTCTTT.

This clonotype has a handful of counts. The chain combines TRBV3-1 with TRBJ1-2; no firm D call. This CDR3 has 14 residues. The germline V and J ends were trimmed by 4 bases and 2 bases, with 11 bases remaining between them. Germline CDR1 and CDR2: LGHDT and YNNKEL (reference sequence). The CDR3 nucleotides read TGTGCCAGCAGCCCTCCCGAAAGGAACTATGGCTACACCTTC. Its protein is CASSPPERNYGYTF. The full variable domain, in which reference TRBV3-1 and TRBJ1-2 provide the parts outside the CDR3, is DTAVSQTPKYLVTQMGNDKSIKCEQNLGHDTMYWYKQDSKKFLKIMFSYNNKELIINETVPNRFSPKSPDKAHLNLHINSLELGDSAVYFCASSPPERNYGYTFGSGTRLTVV.

DNA of the CDR3: TGCAGTGCTAGAGATTTAACTAGCGGACTTAGTTATACGCAGTATTTT. Translated, it gives CSARDLTSGLSYTQYF. J is TRBJ2-3 and V is TRBV20-1; 8 bases line up with TRBD2. The CDR3 is 16 residues long. The germline V gene encodes CDR1 DFQATT and CDR2 SNEGSKA (reference sequence). J lost 7 bases, V lost 0 bases, and 12 bases had no gene match.

This clonotype was counted only a few times. This rearrangement joins TRBV10-3 to TRBJ1-4, with D perhaps matching TRBD1 (5 bases). The V gene lost 0 bases and the J gene lost 7 bases, with 12 bases spanning the gap. CDR1 is ENHRY, CDR2 SYGVKD, per germline. The CDR3 runs to 15 residues. CDR3 amino acids: CAISESQGLSEKLFF. CDR3 coding DNA: TGTGCCATCAGTGAGTCTCAGGGTCTATCTGAAAAACTGTTTTTT.

In this sample, this clonotype turned up a few times. The rearrangement joins TRBV4-2 to TRBJ2-2; D uncertain. CDR1 is LGHNA and CDR2 is YNFKEQ in the germline V gene. Trimming took off 0 bases at V and 2 bases at J, with 13 bases between the two ends. The length of the CDR3 is 17 residues. The CDR3 loop reads CASSQDWMRFNTGELFF. The DNA for the CDR3 is TGTGCCAGCAGCCAAGATTGGATGCGATTTAACACCGGGGAGCTGTTTTTT.

This clonotype showed up many times. V and J are TRBV20-1 and TRBJ2-7; 7 bases line up with TRBD2. Germline V gene sequence: CDR1 DFQATT, CDR2 SNEGSKA (reference sequence). The CDR3 covers 14 residues. The V and J ends lost 3 bases and 0 bases, in that order; junction bases with no gene match: 5. The CDR3 DNA is TGCAGTGCTAGGCCCGGGACTATCTCCTACGAGCAGTACTTC. Amino acids: CSARPGTISYEQYF.

There are many counts of this clonotype. The chain has TRBV12-3 or TRBV12-4 and TRBJ1-1; D is undetermined. This CDR3 has 15 amino acids. Trimming shortened V by 3 bases and J by 0 bases, and 11 bases separated the two germline ends. The DNA of the CDR3 is TGTGCCAGCAGTTTGGGCGGCAACATGAACACTGAAGCTTTCTTT. Its translation is CASSLGGNMNTEAFF.

This clonotype was seen ten or more times. J is TRBJ2-3 and V is TRBV11-2; D unresolved. Germline CDR1 and CDR2: SGHAT and FQNNGV. Trimming shortened V by 4 bases and J by 2 bases, and 10 bases separated the two germline ends. The CDR3 loop spans 14 amino acids. The CDR3 nucleotides read TGTGCCAGCAGCTACGGGTTTGACACAGATACGCAGTATTTT. Amino acids: CASSYGFDTDTQYF.

This clonotype was found a few times. V is TRBV20-1 and J is TRBJ1-2; 7 bases match TRBD1. This CDR3 comprises 14 residues. V was pared by 7 bases and J by 1 base, with 9 bases of the junction left unmatched. CDR1 and CDR2 from the germline V gene are DFQATT and SNEGSKA (reference sequence). CDR3 in amino acids: CSVGGQTLNYGYTF. CDR3 nucleotide sequence: TGCAGTGTCGGGGGACAGACCCTTAACTATGGCTACACCTTC.

In this sample, this clonotype turned up a few times. The chain recombines TRBV7-2 with TRBJ2-5; the D gene could be TRBD1 or TRBD2 (5 bases each). V was cut by 5 bases and J by 3 bases, with 13 bases left in between. The CDR3 has 14 amino acids. Germline CDR1 SGHTA, CDR2 FQGNSA. In DNA, the CDR3 is TGTGCCAGCAGCAGAGGGGCAGCCGAAGAGACCCAGTACTTC. Encoded protein: CASSRGAAEETQYF.

This chain's CDR3 is CASSQGLAGGASYEQYF. The CDR3 DNA reads as TGCGCCAGCAGCCAAGGACTAGCGGGAGGGGCATCCTACGAGCAGTACTTC. V usage is TRBV4-3 and J usage is TRBJ2-7; TRBD2 matches at 14 bases. The CDR3 is 17 residues long. Germline V gene lookup returns CDR1 LGHNA and CDR2 YSLEER. V shed 1 base and J 1 base; nucleotides not matched to a gene: 3.

This clonotype has ten or more counts. This rearrangement joins TRBV3-1 to TRBJ2-7; possible D gene TRBD1, 6 bases. V was shortened by 0 bases and J by 0 bases, with 9 bases between the two germline ends. Germline CDR1 LGHDT, CDR2 YNNKEL (reference sequence). There are 15 residues in the CDR3. This chain's CDR3 is CASSQDPDSSYEQYF. The CDR3 nucleotides read TGTGCCAGCAGCCAAGATCCGGACAGCTCCTACGAGCAGTACTTC.

The chain combines TRBV6-5 with TRBJ2-7; 8 nucleotides align to TRBD2. The length of the CDR3 is 13 residues. The trim removed 6 bases at V and 2 bases at J, leaving 3 bases unmatched. Looked up from germline, CDR1 is MNHEY and CDR2 is SVGAGI. Written as DNA, the CDR3 is TGTGCCAGCAGGCGGGAGGTAGCCTACGAGCAGTACTTC. It encodes CASRREVAYEQYF.

This clonotype was seen a few times. The chain links TRBV10-3 to TRBJ2-7, with D possibly being TRBD1 (6 bases). The CDR3 consists of 13 residues. V lost 6 bases and J 5 bases, leaving 14 bases between the germline ends. The germline CDR1 and CDR2 sequences are ENHRY and SYGVKD. Here the CDR3 reads CAIRAGTRDEQYF. DNA of the CDR3: TGTGCCATCAGAGCCGGGACACGCGACGAGCAGTACTTC.

The genes are TRBV6-1 and TRBJ2-2; 10 bases are a match to TRBD2. The CDR3 sequence is 17 residues long. With 4 bases clipped from V and 2 bases from J, the junction kept 7 bases outside the gene matches. Germline V gene data show CDR1 as MNHNS and CDR2 as SASEGT. CDR3 DNA: TGTGCCAGCAGTGTTTACCCTAGCGGGGGTAACACCGGGGAGCTGTTTTTT. Translating it yields CASSVYPSGGNTGELFF.

This clonotype came up many times. This chain links TRBV20-1 with TRBJ2-3; 12 nucleotides match TRBD2. The ends lost 1 base at V and 7 bases at J; junction bases unmatched: 12. The CDR3 totals 17 residues. Germline V gene lookup returns CDR1 DFQATT and CDR2 SNEGSKA (reference sequence). The CDR3, as DNA: TGCAGTGCTAGAGGGGACCCTGCTAGCGGGAGGGCCTATACGCAGTATTTT. Protein: CSARGDPASGRAYTQYF.

This clonotype was counted ten times or more. The chain employs TRBV20-1 and TRBJ2-3, with D tentatively TRBD1 (6 bases). The CDR3 spans 14 residues. Germline assignment: CDR1 DFQATT and CDR2 SNEGSKA (reference sequence). V was clipped by 5 bases and J by 3 bases, with 15 bases between them. CDR3 bases: TGCAGTGCTGCTCCCGACAGGAGAACAGATACGCAGTATTTT. This encodes CSAAPDRRTDTQYF.

The chain joins TRBV24-1 to TRBJ2-4, with D unresolved. The CDR3 is made up of 15 amino acids. V gave up 4 bases and J gave up 0 bases, with 9 bases separating them. Per the germline V gene, CDR1 is KGHDR and CDR2 is SFDVKD. This CDR3 reads CATSEGTLAKNIQYF. Here the CDR3 DNA reads TGTGCCACCAGTGAAGGCACATTAGCCAAAAACATTCAGTACTTC.